Listed below are T cell receptor beta chains from one sample, sequenced in a study of T cells of healthy individuals. One entry per CDR3 protein results from TCRdb running MiXCR on the 5' RACE reads. Of nearly 100,000 distinct CDR3 sequences listed, about 16% were seen once; the top ten hold more than 5.5%. The source is a human donor in good health. CDR3s include the opening cysteine and the closing phenylalanine or tryptophan. Each record gives: CDR3 DNA, CDR3 protein, V gene, D gene, clone size, J gene. A D gene is named only where the DNA matches it firmly. The size field is filled for only some rows; it gives once, few, many or a size class.

DNA: TGTGCCAGCAGCGGCTCGGGAGATACGCAGTATTTT
CDR3: CASSGSGDTQYF
V: TRBV2
D: NA
size: NA
J: TRBJ2-3

DNA: TGCAGCCTGGGACAGGGGAAGTATCAGCCCCAGCATTTT
CDR3: CSLGQGKYQPQHF
V: TRBV20-1
D: TRBD1
size: NA
J: TRBJ1-5

DNA: TGTGCCAGCAGTCCCCGGGTCGTGTGGGGCTACGAGCAGTACTTC
CDR3: CASSPRVVWGYEQYF
V: TRBV27
D: NA
size: NA
J: TRBJ2-7

DNA: TGTGCCACCAGTGATTTGCTCCGGGGCTATGGCTACACCTTC
CDR3: CATSDLLRGYGYTF
V: TRBV24-1
D: NA
size: few
J: TRBJ1-2

DNA: TGCAGTGCTGACAGAGGGGTGGGCGAGCAGTACTTC
CDR3: CSADRGVGEQYF
V: TRBV20-1
D: NA
size: many
J: TRBJ2-7

DNA: TGTGCCAGCTCACGGGAACAGGGGTACAATTCACCCCTCCACTTT
CDR3: CASSREQGYNSPLHF
V: TRBV18
D: TRBD1
size: few
J: TRBJ1-6

DNA: TGTGCCAGCAAAAGGTCAGGGTTTACCGGGGTTAATCAGCCCCAGCATTTT
CDR3: CASKRSGFTGVNQPQHF
V: TRBV12-3/TRBV12-4
D: NA
size: few
J: TRBJ1-5

DNA: TGTGCCAGCAGCGTAGAAGTGCTAGCCTACAATGAGCAGTTCTTC
CDR3: CASSVEVLAYNEQFF
V: TRBV9
D: NA
size: NA
J: TRBJ2-1

DNA: TGCAGTGCTAGACGGGGAGCGGGGGCCTACGAGCAGTACTTC
CDR3: CSARRGAGAYEQYF
V: TRBV20-1
D: TRBD2
size: NA
J: TRBJ2-7

DNA: TGTGCCAGCAGCCTGGACAGTTCAATGGGAGGCTACACCTTC
CDR3: CASSLDSSMGGYTF
V: TRBV3-1
D: NA
size: NA
J: TRBJ1-2

DNA: TGCGCCAGCAGCCAAGGACAGTCAACGCAGCCCCAGCATTTT
CDR3: CASSQGQSTQPQHF
V: TRBV4-3
D: NA
size: many
J: TRBJ1-5

DNA: TGTGCTAGTGGTTCCTATGGGAGCAATCAGCCCCAGCATTTT
CDR3: CASGSYGSNQPQHF
V: TRBV12-5
D: NA
size: NA
J: TRBJ1-5

DNA: TGTGCCAGCAGCTTTAACGGGGCTAGCACAGATACGCAGTATTTT
CDR3: CASSFNGASTDTQYF
V: TRBV5-6
D: NA
size: few
J: TRBJ2-3

DNA: TGTGCCAGCAGTATACAGGGATTTAGCAATCAGCCCCAGCATTTT
CDR3: CASSIQGFSNQPQHF
V: TRBV5-8
D: NA
size: medium-sized
J: TRBJ1-5

DNA: TGCGCCAGCAGCGAAGCCGGGACAGACTACAATGAGCAGTTCTTC
CDR3: CASSEAGTDYNEQFF
V: TRBV5-1
D: TRBD1
size: few
J: TRBJ2-1

DNA: TGCAGCGTCGATCCGACAGGGATGAACACTGAAGCTTTCTTT
CDR3: CSVDPTGMNTEAFF
V: TRBV29-1
D: TRBD1
size: NA
J: TRBJ1-1

DNA: TGTGCCAGCAGCCCACTGACTAGCGGAAAAGAGACCCAGTACTTC
CDR3: CASSPLTSGKETQYF
V: TRBV7-2
D: TRBD2
size: NA
J: TRBJ2-5

DNA: TGTGCCAGCACTGACAGATCAACTAATGAAAAACTGTTTTTT
CDR3: CASTDRSTNEKLFF
V: TRBV2
D: NA
size: NA
J: TRBJ1-4

DNA: TGTGCCAGCAGCTCCACTGGCGGGCTAGCGGAAGAGACCCAGTACTTC
CDR3: CASSSTGGLAEETQYF
V: TRBV7-9
D: TRBD2
size: few
J: TRBJ2-5

DNA: TGTGCCAGCAGTAGTACAGGGAATACAAATTACGAGCAGTACTTC
CDR3: CASSSTGNTNYEQYF
V: TRBV28
D: NA
size: few
J: TRBJ2-7

DNA: TGTGCCAGCAGTTCATCCCCAGGAGCTAACTATGGCTACACCTTC
CDR3: CASSSSPGANYGYTF
V: TRBV28
D: NA
size: NA
J: TRBJ1-2

DNA: TGTGCCAGCAACCCCAGGGGACAGGGGAAGCAGCCCCAGCATTTT
CDR3: CASNPRGQGKQPQHF
V: TRBV28
D: TRBD1
size: few
J: TRBJ1-5

DNA: TGTGCCAGCAGTTACAGGGACGAAAAACTGTTTTTT
CDR3: CASSYRDEKLFF
V: TRBV6-6
D: NA
size: few
J: TRBJ1-4

DNA: TGTGCCAGCAGTTTAGGTCTGGGACTAGATACCCATGAGCAGTTCTTC
CDR3: CASSLGLGLDTHEQFF
V: TRBV28
D: TRBD2
size: NA
J: TRBJ2-1

DNA: TGTGCCAGCAGCTTAGACGGCAGTATGGATGAAAAACTGTTTTTT
CDR3: CASSLDGSMDEKLFF
V: TRBV7-9
D: NA
size: few
J: TRBJ1-4

DNA: TGTGCCAGCAGTTTCCGGTTCTGGGGTGAGCAGTTCTTC
CDR3: CASSFRFWGEQFF
V: TRBV27
D: NA
size: few
J: TRBJ2-1

DNA: TGTGCCAGCGGCTCTGCTCGCGGGGATTCGGACATTCAGTACTTC
CDR3: CASGSARGDSDIQYF
V: TRBV6-1
D: NA
size: many
J: TRBJ2-4

DNA: TGCAGTGCGCCAGGACTAGCGGCGCTGGAGACCCAGTACTTC
CDR3: CSAPGLAALETQYF
V: TRBV20-1
D: TRBD2
size: NA
J: TRBJ2-5

DNA: TGTGCCAGCAGTTATGGGGTCAATCCGCCAGATACGCAGTATTTT
CDR3: CASSYGVNPPDTQYF
V: TRBV6-2/TRBV6-3
D: NA
size: NA
J: TRBJ2-3

DNA: TGCAGTGCTAGAAGGATCCTAGCGGGAGAACAAGAGACCCAGTACTTC
CDR3: CSARRILAGEQETQYF
V: TRBV20-1
D: TRBD2
size: many
J: TRBJ2-5

DNA: TGTGCCAGCAGTTTATGGGGGACAGGAGCCTACGAGCAGTACTTC
CDR3: CASSLWGTGAYEQYF
V: TRBV28
D: TRBD1
size: few
J: TRBJ2-7

DNA: TGTGCCAGCAACCCAGCGGGAGTTGGCGAGACCCAGTACTTC
CDR3: CASNPAGVGETQYF
V: TRBV12-3/TRBV12-4
D: TRBD2
size: NA
J: TRBJ2-5

DNA: TGTGCCAGCAGTTCGGGGCTAGCTCCAGATACGCAGTATTTT
CDR3: CASSSGLAPDTQYF
V: TRBV12-3/TRBV12-4
D: NA
size: many
J: TRBJ2-3

DNA: TGTGCCAGCAGGCTAGCGGCATCCTATTACGAGCAGTACTTC
CDR3: CASRLAASYYEQYF
V: TRBV28
D: TRBD2
size: few
J: TRBJ2-7

DNA: TGCAGTGCTAGAGAGGGCGGGGCCTTCCTTGAGCAGTACTTC
CDR3: CSAREGGAFLEQYF
V: TRBV20-1
D: NA
size: few
J: TRBJ2-7

DNA: TGTGCCAGCTCACCCCGACGCGGTTACACTGAAGCTTTCTTT
CDR3: CASSPRRGYTEAFF
V: TRBV18
D: NA
size: NA
J: TRBJ1-1

DNA: TGTGCCAGCAGCCCCCCCGGGGGTGGGCAGCAGTACTTC
CDR3: CASSPPGGGQQYF
V: TRBV7-9
D: NA
size: NA
J: TRBJ2-7

DNA: TGTGCCAGCAGCGGACCGGGACAGGGGCCTTCCCTCTATAATTCACCCCTCCACTTT
CDR3: CASSGPGQGPSLYNSPLHF
V: TRBV28
D: TRBD1
size: many
J: TRBJ1-6

DNA: TGTGCCAGCAGCCAAGGGGGGCCTAACATTCAGTACTTC
CDR3: CASSQGGPNIQYF
V: TRBV4-2
D: NA
size: few
J: TRBJ2-4

DNA: TGTGCCAGCAGCCACGGGGACGAGCAGTACTTC
CDR3: CASSHGDEQYF
V: TRBV3-1
D: NA
size: many
J: TRBJ2-7

DNA: TGTGCCAGCAGCCCAGGACTAGCTGTTGATGAGCAGTTCTTC
CDR3: CASSPGLAVDEQFF
V: TRBV9
D: TRBD2
size: few
J: TRBJ2-1

DNA: TGTGCCACCAGCAGAGATTTCGGATACAATGAGCAGTTCTTC
CDR3: CATSRDFGYNEQFF
V: TRBV15
D: NA
size: NA
J: TRBJ2-1

DNA: TGTGCCAGCAGTGGACGGATTGAGTCACCCCTCCACTTT
CDR3: CASSGRIESPLHF
V: TRBV2
D: NA
size: many
J: TRBJ1-6

DNA: TGTGCCAGCAGTTTACACCCTTTGGATGAACAGTTCTTC
CDR3: CASSLHPLDEQFF
V: TRBV28
D: NA
size: NA
J: TRBJ2-1

DNA: TGTGCCAGCAGTTCCTCCTCGGATAGCGCAATCTCCTACGAGCAGTACTTC
CDR3: CASSSSSDSAISYEQYF
V: TRBV28
D: NA
size: NA
J: TRBJ2-7

DNA: TGCAGTGCCCCCAGACTTAGCAATCAGCCCCAGCATTTT
CDR3: CSAPRLSNQPQHF
V: TRBV20-1
D: NA
size: NA
J: TRBJ1-5

DNA: TGCAGTGCTAGCCACCGACGAGCTTTCTTT
CDR3: CSASHRRAFF
V: TRBV20-1
D: NA
size: NA
J: TRBJ1-1

DNA: TGTGCCAGCAGCACCCGAGGTCCCGGGACTGGACGGGAGCTGTTTTTT
CDR3: CASSTRGPGTGRELFF
V: TRBV7-2
D: NA
size: NA
J: TRBJ2-2

DNA: TGTGCCAGCAGCTTAGTTGCGGGGGACCAGTACTTC
CDR3: CASSLVAGDQYF
V: TRBV7-9
D: TRBD2
size: few
J: TRBJ2-5

DNA: TGTGCCAGCAGCTTATCCCAGGGGACCGCCTACGAGCAGTACTTC
CDR3: CASSLSQGTAYEQYF
V: TRBV7-9
D: NA
size: many
J: TRBJ2-7

DNA: TGCAGTGCTAGAGATCGTCGATGGGGAAACACCGGGGAGCTGTTTTTT
CDR3: CSARDRRWGNTGELFF
V: TRBV20-1
D: NA
size: NA
J: TRBJ2-2

DNA: TGTGCCAGCAGCTTACCGACTAGCGGGGAAGAGACCCAGTACTTC
CDR3: CASSLPTSGEETQYF
V: TRBV7-9
D: TRBD2
size: NA
J: TRBJ2-5

DNA: TGTGCCACCAGCCCAGTGAGGGAAGATACGCAGTATTTT
CDR3: CATSPVREDTQYF
V: TRBV15
D: NA
size: NA
J: TRBJ2-3

DNA: TGTGCCAGCAGCTTAGCCACTAACCAGCCCCAGCATTTT
CDR3: CASSLATNQPQHF
V: TRBV11-1
D: NA
size: many
J: TRBJ1-5